Each of the 24 T cell receptor beta chains below was sequenced from the same sample in a study of T-cell reconstitution after alpha-beta-depleted transplantation in children. Unique molecular identifiers were incorporated during preparation of the TCRbeta library. Using its own MiXCR run on the PCR reads, TCRdb lists one record per CDR3 protein. The sample has about 300,000 distinct CDR3 sequences, around 9.1% seen once; the top ten hold less than 9%. Sequenced here: PBMCs, sampled before TCRalphabeta/CD19-depleted stem cell transplant. Receptors originate from a boy younger than two with acute myeloid leukemia, due to receive a stem cell transplant.

With regard to this clonotype: A clone one base away is much larger, so this may be a read error. This sequence joins TRBV6-1 and TRBJ2-3, with unresolved D. The CDR3 consists of 17 residues. CDR1 and CDR2 from the germline V gene are MNHNS and SASEGT. Trimming removed 8 bases at V and 2 bases at J, with 23 bases between. In DNA form, the CDR3 reads TGTGCCAGCGACGGTCCCGTAGGGATAGGAATCACAGATACGCAGTATTTT. It translates to CASDGPVGIGITDTQYF.

This clonotype was seen many times. The rearrangement uses TRBV11-3 and TRBJ1-1; no clear D gene. With 3 bases removed from V and 1 base from J, the gap between germline ends came to 9 bases. The CDR3 has 14 amino acids. The V gene's germline CDR1 is SGHNT and CDR2 YENEEA. This chain's CDR3 is CASSFSGENTEAFF. The CDR3 nucleotides are TGTGCCAGCAGCTTCTCAGGCGAGAACACTGAAGCTTTCTTT.

The genes are TRBV10-3 and TRBJ2-5; 8 positions match TRBD1. Germline lookup yields CDR1 ENHRY and CDR2 SYGVKD. The junction had 13 bases not matched to a gene; V was cut back by 2 bases and J by 5 bases. The CDR3 sequence is 17 residues long. The CDR3 region has the DNA TGTGCCATCAGTGAGACGCCCCGGACAGGGAGTTGGGAGACCCAGTACTTC. Encoded protein: CAISETPRTGSWETQYF.

This clonotype was found many times. V gene TRBV7-9 combines with J gene TRBJ2-1; weak D call: TRBD2 (5 bases). The V end was cut by 1 base, the J end by 0 bases, with 7 bases between. The V gene's germline CDR1 is SEHNR and CDR2 FQNEAQ (reference sequence). CDR3 size: 15 residues. As DNA, the CDR3 is TGTGCCAGCAGCTTAGACGGGAACTCCTACAATGAGCAGTTCTTC. Protein: CASSLDGNSYNEQFF.

This rearrangement joins TRBV5-1 to TRBJ2-5; 7 bases align to TRBD2. Germline CDR1 SGHRS, CDR2 YFSETQ. V lost 0 bases, J lost 2 bases, and 4 bases stayed unmatched. The CDR3 consists of 15 residues. CDR3: CASSLAAGIQETQYF. CDR3 nucleotides: TGCGCCAGCAGCTTGGCAGCGGGGATACAAGAGACCCAGTACTTC. The entire variable domain, with the rest obtained from reference TRBV5-1 and TRBJ2-5, is as follows: KAGVTQTPRYLIKTRGQQVTLSCSPISGHRSVSWYQQTPGQGLQFLFEYFSETQRNKGNFPGRFSGRQFSNSRSEMNVSTLELGDSALYLCASSLAAGIQETQYFGPGTRLLVL.

This clonotype was observed a few times. DNA of the CDR3: TGTGCCAGCAGCGCCCAGGTGGGTCGGGAGCAGTTCTTC. Translation gives CASSAQVGREQFF. This chain connects TRBV7-9 to TRBJ2-1; D not certain. CDR1 is SEHNR and CDR2 is FQNEAQ in the germline V gene (reference sequence). The CDR3 is made up of 13 amino acids. Trimming pared 5 bases from V and 10 bases from J, leaving 15 bases between.

At least ten counts were recorded for this clonotype. The rearrangement links TRBV11-2 to TRBJ2-5; 12 bases align to TRBD2. Trimming took 4 bases from V and 5 from J; bases not matched to a gene: 11. The CDR3 length is 17 residues. Germline V gene sequence: CDR1 SGHAT, CDR2 FQNNGV. The CDR3 DNA sequence: TGTGCCAGCAGCTCACCTCGGACTAGCGGGACAAGGGAGACCCAGTACTTC. Translated: CASSSPRTSGTRETQYF.

This clonotype was seen repeatedly, ten times or more. The chain combines TRBV5-1 with TRBJ2-3; 8 bases match TRBD2. The V and J ends lost 0 bases and 5 bases, in that order; junction bases with no gene match: 8. The CDR3 length is 16 residues. CDR1 is SGHRS and CDR2 is YFSETQ in the germline V gene. The CDR3 region has the DNA TGCGCCAGCAGCTTGGTAAGCGGGGGTGCAGAAGATACGCAGTATTTT. This translates into CASSLVSGGAEDTQYF.

This clonotype was seen many times. This chain links TRBV4-2 with TRBJ2-5; D might be TRBD1 (6 bases). Germline loops: CDR1 LGHNA, CDR2 YNFKEQ. The CDR3 loop spans 16 amino acids. Between the trimmed V and J ends, which lost 0 bases and 0 bases, there was a span of 11 bases. DNA of the CDR3: TGTGCCAGCAGCCAAGACGGCGACAGGTACCAAGAGACCCAGTACTTC. This encodes CASSQDGDRYQETQYF.

This clonotype was observed once. Possible read error: a much larger clone is one base away. The chain joins TRBV3-1 to TRBJ2-5; 11 bases line up with TRBD1. Germline lookup yields CDR1 LGHDT and CDR2 YNNKEL (reference sequence). This CDR3 has 15 amino acids. The CDR3 nucleotides are TGTGCCAGCTGCCAAGAGGGACAGGGGGAAGAGACCCAGTACTTC. Translation: CASCQEGQGEETQYF.

This clonotype turned up a few times. The chain links TRBV20-1 to TRBJ1-4; possibly TRBD1 for D (5 bases). Trimming cost V 5 bases and J 4 bases, with 11 bases left between them. CDR1 and CDR2 (germline): DFQATT, SNEGSKA (reference sequence). The CDR3 sequence is 13 residues long. CDR3 in amino acids: CSAQGNGNEKLFF. The DNA for the CDR3 is TGCAGTGCTCAGGGAAACGGTAATGAAAAACTGTTTTTT.

This clonotype came up a few times. This chain connects TRBV10-3 to TRBJ1-6, with a weak D call TRBD1 (5 bases). This CDR3 is built from 16 residues. Trimming cost V 2 bases and J 7 bases, with 15 bases left between them. Germline V gene sequence: CDR1 ENHRY, CDR2 SYGVKD. Here the CDR3 DNA reads TGTGCCATCAGTGAGAGGGGACCGAGGACAAATTCACCCCTCCACTTT. It is translated as CAISERGPRTNSPLHF.

This clonotype was seen ten or more times. The V and J genes are TRBV9 and TRBJ1-5; tentative D call: TRBD1 (6 bases). The germline V and J ends were trimmed by 0 bases and 2 bases, with 6 bases remaining between them. Per the germline V gene, CDR1 is SGDLS and CDR2 is YYNGEE. The CDR3 contains 14 residues. CDR3 in amino acids: CASSVAGGNQPQHF. Here the CDR3 DNA reads TGTGCCAGCAGCGTAGCAGGGGGCAATCAGCCCCAGCATTTT.

The sample holds many counts of this clonotype. The CDR3 region has the DNA TGTGCCAGCAGTGCGGGTCACGAGCAGTACTTC. It translates to CASSAGHEQYF. The chain has TRBV25-1 and TRBJ2-7; D gene uncertain. V was trimmed by 4 bases and J by 5 bases, leaving 6 bases between them. This CDR3 spans 11 amino acids. Germline V gene sequence: CDR1 MGHDK, CDR2 SYGVNS.

This clonotype was seen at least ten times. The chain has TRBV28 and TRBJ1-2; TRBD1 matches 7 bases. Germline CDR1 reads MDHEN; CDR2 reads SYDVKM. This CDR3 region has 14 residues. Unmatched junction bases numbered 7, after V lost 7 bases and J lost 2 bases. The chain's CDR3 is CASTFGTANYGYTF. CDR3 nucleotide sequence: TGTGCCAGCACTTTTGGGACAGCAAACTATGGCTACACCTTC.

The chain has TRBV7-9 and TRBJ2-7; 7 positions match TRBD2. CDR1 and CDR2 (germline): SEHNR, FQNEAQ (reference sequence). This CDR3 is 14 amino acids long. V was clipped by 7 bases and J by 3 bases; unmatched bases: 9. This CDR3 is CASTPGGRIYEQYF. DNA of the CDR3: TGTGCCAGCACCCCGGGAGGACGGATCTACGAGCAGTACTTC.

The rearrangement joins TRBV10-3 to TRBJ2-7; 8 positions match TRBD2. Trimming took 3 bases from V and 3 from J; bases not matched to a gene: 1. CDR1 ENHRY and CDR2 SYGVKD come from the germline V gene. There are 13 residues in the CDR3. The CDR3 nucleotides read TGTGCCATCAGTGAACTAGCGGACTACGAGCAGTACTTC. Its protein product is CAISELADYEQYF.

At least ten counts were recorded for this clonotype. The V and J genes are TRBV11-2 and TRBJ2-7; TRBD1 matches at 11 bases. The CDR3 totals 18 residues. The V segment lost 1 base and the J segment 0 bases; nucleotides outside the gene matches: 8. From germline, CDR1 is SGHAT and CDR2 FQNNGV. The CDR3 sequence is CASSLVGGQGVSSYEQYF. The DNA of the CDR3 is TGTGCCAGCAGCTTAGTAGGGGGACAGGGGGTGTCCTCCTACGAGCAGTACTTC.

The rearrangement uses TRBV5-1 and TRBJ2-3; weak D call: TRBD2 (5 bases). V lost 3 bases and J lost 0, with 17 bases in between. Germline V gives CDR1 SGHRS, CDR2 YFSETQ. CDR3 size: 17 residues. The CDR3 is CASSSTGERFSTDTQYF. The CDR3 nucleotides are TGCGCCAGCAGCTCGACTGGGGAGAGATTTAGCACAGATACGCAGTATTTT.

This clonotype was detected many times. In DNA form, the CDR3 reads TGTGCCAGCAGCCCTGGACAGGGGATAACTGAAGCTTTCTTT. It is translated as CASSPGQGITEAFF. J is TRBJ1-1 and V is TRBV3-1, with TRBD1 identical over 9 bases. V trimming: 4 bases; J trimming: 5 bases; junction bases outside the gene matches: 5. The CDR3 spans 14 residues. Germline V gives CDR1 LGHDT, CDR2 YNNKEL (reference sequence).

This clonotype was counted ten times or more. The CDR3 DNA sequence: TGTGCCAGCAGCGACGGATCTTACAATGAGCAGTTCTTC. It translates to CASSDGSYNEQFF. The chain combines TRBV7-9 with TRBJ2-1; D is undetermined. Deletions cut 5 bases from V and 4 bases from J, with 9 bases between. Germline V gene data show CDR1 as SEHNR and CDR2 as FQNEAQ (reference sequence). The CDR3 has 13 amino acids.

This clonotype was observed a handful of times. The chain recombines TRBV29-1 with TRBJ1-2, with unresolved D. In germline, CDR1 is SQVTM, CDR2 ANQGSEA. This CDR3 has 13 residues. Deletions cut 6 bases from V and 4 bases from J, with 15 bases between. The CDR3 here is CSVPEAVRYGYTF. CDR3 sequence (DNA): TGCAGCGTCCCTGAGGCAGTCCGCTATGGCTACACCTTC.

This clonotype was recorded many times. The V and J genes are TRBV5-5 and TRBJ1-2, with 7 bases identical to TRBD1. The CDR3 contains 15 residues. The germline V gene encodes CDR1 SGHKS and CDR2 YYEKEE (reference sequence). The ends lost 0 bases at V and 7 bases at J; junction bases unmatched: 9. Here the CDR3 DNA reads TGTGCCAGCAGCTTGGCCGGGACAGTCGCCTCTGGCTACACCTTC. Its protein product is CASSLAGTVASGYTF. Based on the CDR3 plus reference TRBV5-5 and TRBJ1-2, the full variable domain is DAGVTQSPTHLIKTRGQQVTLRCSPISGHKSVSWYQQVLGQGPQFIFQYYEKEERGRGNFPDRFSARQFPNYSSELNVNALLLGDSALYLCASSLAGTVASGYTFGSGTRLTVV.

This clonotype was picked up many times. V and J are TRBV20-1 and TRBJ2-1, with 16 bases fitting TRBD2. After removal of 0 bases from V and 12 bases from J, the junction contained 5 bases not matched to a gene. Per germline, CDR1 DFQATT and CDR2 SNEGSKA (reference sequence). The CDR3 is 15 amino acids. CDR3 protein: CSAREGLAGGRSQFF. In DNA, the CDR3 is TGCAGTGCTAGAGAGGGACTAGCGGGAGGGAGATCGCAGTTCTTC.